This T cell receptor (beta chain) was sequenced for a study of OX40 agonist ivuxolimab in advanced cancers. Looking at the study overall: Patients with hepatocellular carcinoma, melanoma, renal cell or head and neck cancer made up the dose-escalation patients.

Germline values: CDR1 WNHNN, CDR2 SYGVQD (reference sequence). The V end lost 0 bases, the J end lost 8 bases, and 10 bases lay between the germline ends. This CDR3 comprises 13 residues. Here immunoSEQ multiplex PCR was the method, and the copy in TCRdb shows in-frame clones only, minus some. The sample lists fewer than 85,000 clones; around nine tenths were seen once. Note on this clone: Its antigen remains unidentified.

The study, taken as a whole, reports: The study found that CD8+ T cells averaged more expanded clones than CD4+.

This clonotype was obtained from an adult with an advanced solid tumor such as melanoma, head and neck, liver or kidney cancer. The gene calls are TRBV10-1 and TRBJ1-2, with D possibly TRBD1 on 5 matching bases. Source: CD4+ or CD8+ T cells sorted from blood, taken in a trial of the OX40 agonist ivuxolimab. The CDR3 DNA reads TGCGCCAGCAGTGAGTCTGGGGGGGTCGGCTACACCTTC. Protein product: CASSESGGVGYTF.